The TCR beta chain described here comes from a study of chemoradiotherapy in HPV16-positive cancers. At the level of the study: A couple of HPV16-positive patients' cells yielded candidate HPV-specific clones and common motifs.

There are 13 residues in the CDR3. Germline V gene data show CDR1 as WSHSY and CDR2 as SAAADI. V dropped 2 bases and J dropped 3 bases, with 7 bases sitting between them. Assay: immunoSEQ multiplex PCR; the TCRdb copy retains only in-frame clones and omits some. The sample has 8,500 to 10,000 clones; around 80% are singletons. The sample was gathered from a patient who underwent chemoradiotherapy. The origin of this receptor is a human donor with HPV-associated anogenital cancer. The gene calls are TRBV10-2 and TRBJ2-5; unclear D gene. CDR3 in DNA: TGCGCCAGCAGTGAGGCGAGTAAAGAGACCCAGTACTTC. The encoded protein is CASSEASKETQYF.